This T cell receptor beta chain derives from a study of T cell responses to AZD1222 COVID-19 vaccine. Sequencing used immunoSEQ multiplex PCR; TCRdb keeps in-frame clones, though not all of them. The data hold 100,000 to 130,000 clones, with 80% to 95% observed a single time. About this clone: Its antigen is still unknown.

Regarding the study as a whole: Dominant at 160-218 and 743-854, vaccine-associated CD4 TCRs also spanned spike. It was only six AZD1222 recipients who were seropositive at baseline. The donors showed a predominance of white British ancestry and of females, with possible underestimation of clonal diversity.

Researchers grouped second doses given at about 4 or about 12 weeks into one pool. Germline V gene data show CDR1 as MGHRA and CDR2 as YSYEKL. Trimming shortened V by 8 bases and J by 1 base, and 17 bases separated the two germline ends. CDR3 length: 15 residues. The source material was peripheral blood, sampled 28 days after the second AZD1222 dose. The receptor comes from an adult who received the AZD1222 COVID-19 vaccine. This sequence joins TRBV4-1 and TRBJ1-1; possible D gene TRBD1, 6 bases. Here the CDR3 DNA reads TGCGCCAGCGGACCTTCAGGGGCAAAGAACACTGAAGCTTTCTTT. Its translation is CASGPSGAKNTEAFF.